These 6 T cell receptor beta chains came from one sample sequenced in a study of CD8 T cells in ankylosing spondylitis. TCRdb called the 5' RACE reads again in MiXCR, with one record for every CDR3 protein. There are around 150,000 distinct CDR3 sequences in the sample; 6% to 8% occur only once, and 12% lies in the top ten. Input material: blood, either unsorted or a sorted T cell fraction (not recorded which). These receptors were collected from a female donor with ankylosing spondylitis or in good health (not recorded which).

This clonotype occurred many times. The V gene is TRBV12-3 or TRBV12-4, the J gene TRBJ1-4; D is perhaps TRBD1 (6 bases). Deletions cut 6 bases from V and 4 bases from J, with 12 bases between. The CDR3 is made up of 14 amino acids. The CDR3 coding sequence is TGTGCCAGCAGGAGAACAGGGTATAATGAAAAACTGTTTTTT. Protein product: CASRRTGYNEKLFF.

To note about this clonotype: A read error may be the cause here, since a much bigger clone is one base away. The chain links TRBV7-2 to TRBJ2-1; 9 bases align to TRBD2. Germline CDR1 SGHTA, CDR2 FQGNSA. The V and J ends lost 7 bases and 5 bases, in that order; junction bases with no gene match: 15. The CDR3 spans 17 residues. The CDR3 bases are TGTGCCAGCACCCCGCAGTCTCGAGCGGGGGGCGACAATGAGCAGTTCTTC. This gives the protein CASTPQSRAGGDNEQFF.

This clonotype has at least ten counts. The rearrangement uses TRBV7-2 and TRBJ2-3, with a possible D match to TRBD2 (6 bases). CDR1 and CDR2 from the germline V gene are SGHTA and FQGNSA. The V and J ends lost 4 bases and 1 base respectively, with 15 bases between them. CDR3 length: 16 amino acids. The CDR3, as DNA: TGTGCCAGCAGCTCTCCCCCCGGGGGACGCACAGATACGCAGTATTTT. Protein sequence: CASSSPPGGRTDTQYF. Full variable domain (missing parts from reference TRBV7-2 and TRBJ2-3): GAGVSQSPSNKVTEKGKDVELRCDPISGHTALYWYRQSLGQGLEFLIYFQGNSAPDKSGLPSDRFSAERTGGSVSTLTIQRTQQEDSAVYLCASSSPPGGRTDTQYFGPGTRLTVL.

The chain recombines TRBV23-1 with TRBJ1-5, with 7 bases aligning to TRBD1. TRBV23-1 is assigned to the ORF class and has an uncertain function. V lost 4 bases to trimming and J lost 4 bases; unmatched junction nucleotides: 10. This CDR3 has 16 residues. DNA of the CDR3: TGCGCCAGCAGTCCCGACCCACAGGGGTCGAATCAGCCCCAGCATTTT. The encoded protein is CASSPDPQGSNQPQHF.

This clonotype was recorded at least ten times. The V call is TRBV5-1, the J call TRBJ1-1, with D perhaps matching TRBD1 (5 bases). Trimming took off 5 bases at V and 5 bases at J, with 22 bases between the two ends. The CDR3 runs to 16 residues. Per germline, CDR1 SGHRS and CDR2 YFSETQ. The CDR3 DNA sequence: TGCGCCAGCAGGGATTCTTCCGGGACGCTAGGGACTGAAGCTTTCTTT. Protein sequence: CASRDSSGTLGTEAFF.

This clonotype came up many times. The rearrangement links TRBV20-1 to TRBJ1-1; D not resolved. The germline gives CDR1 DFQATT, CDR2 SNEGSKA (reference sequence). This CDR3 has 15 residues. Trimming cost V 3 bases and J 1 base, with 15 bases left between them. The CDR3 loop is CSASPRLIGNTEAFF. DNA of the CDR3: TGCAGTGCTAGCCCTCGACTCATTGGGAACACTGAAGCTTTCTTT.